The 13 T cell receptor beta chains given below trace back to one sample, sequenced in a study of metastatic and nonmetastatic thyroid tumors. TCRdb re-called clones via MiXCR from the PCR reads. This table has some 20,000 clones, around 40% appearing once. All patients reached thyroid surgery having received no treatment beforehand. The sample comprised tumor tissue. Receptor source: a female donor with papillary thyroid cancer or a benign thyroid nodule (not recorded which). Some clones in this sample may be carry-over from other donors' samples.

The chain is built from TRBV30 and TRBJ1-5, with a tentative D call TRBD1 (6 bases). Trimming shortened V by 3 bases and J by 6 bases, and 12 bases separated the two germline ends. Germline V gene sequence: CDR1 GTSNPN, CDR2 SVGIG (reference sequence). This CDR3 has 13 amino acids. CDR3: CAWSGGSIQPQHF. CDR3 DNA: TGTGCCTGGAGCGGGGGCTCCATTCAGCCCCAGCATTTT.

This clone was recorded a few times. The genes are TRBV6-1 and TRBJ1-6, with 9 nucleotides matching TRBD1. V was pared by 8 bases and J by 7 bases, with 0 bases of the junction left unmatched. In germline, CDR1 is MNHNS, CDR2 SASEGT. This CDR3 region has 12 residues. CDR3 residues: CASGQGNSPLHF. The CDR3 coding sequence is TGTGCCAGCGGACAGGGGAATTCACCCCTCCACTTT.

This clone was seen ten or more times. The J gene is TRBJ1-3, the V gene TRBV11-1; D not certain. The CDR3 is 17 residues long. Trimming removed 5 bases at V and 1 base at J, with 18 bases between. The germline V gene has CDR1 SGHAT and CDR2 FQDESV (reference sequence). CDR3 region: CASSPTDFDGSGNTIYF. The CDR3 DNA sequence: TGTGCCAGCAGCCCGACGGACTTTGACGGATCTGGAAACACCATATATTTT.

The gene calls are TRBV18 and TRBJ2-7; 16 nucleotides agree with TRBD2. Trimming at V came to 6 bases and at J to 4 bases, leaving 3 bases not matched to a gene. The germline CDR1 and CDR2 sequences are KGHSH and LQKENI. The CDR3 runs 15 residues. CDR3 sequence reads: CASSRGLAGGYEQYF. The CDR3 coding sequence is TGTGCCAGCTCTCGGGGACTAGCGGGAGGGTACGAGCAGTACTTC.

The chain carries TRBV11-1 and TRBJ2-1; 10 bases line up with TRBD1. The V gene end was trimmed by 5 bases and the J gene end by 4 bases; junction bases not matched to a gene: 5. The CDR3 extends over 15 amino acids. Germline V gene lookup returns CDR1 SGHAT and CDR2 FQDESV (reference sequence). This CDR3 is CASSPRDRGYNEQFF. The CDR3 DNA sequence: TGTGCCAGCAGCCCCCGGGACAGGGGATACAATGAGCAGTTCTTC.

The chain has TRBV5-1 and TRBJ2-7; TRBD2 matches 9 bases. Germline V gene sequence: CDR1 SGHRS, CDR2 YFSETQ. CDR3 length: 14 residues. Germline trimming cut 1 base from V and 2 bases from J; bases unmatched to any gene: 1. The CDR3 bases are TGCGCCAGCAGCTTGTCTAGCGGGACCTACGAGCAGTACTTC. It translates to CASSLSSGTYEQYF.

V is TRBV6-1 and J is TRBJ1-5; D may be TRBD1 (5 bases). Trimming shortened V by 5 bases and J by 3 bases, and 20 bases separated the two germline ends. The CDR3 extends over 17 amino acids. CDR1 is MNHNS, CDR2 SASEGT, per germline. The CDR3 sequence is CASSRPTAGGPNQPQHF. Here the CDR3 DNA reads TGTGCCAGCAGTAGACCTACTGCCGGGGGACCCAATCAGCCCCAGCATTTT.

In its sample, this clone was seen a few times. Germline is not matched at one junction end, which may reflect a read error. The V call is TRBV6-1, the J call TRBJ2-2; possible D gene TRBD1, 6 bases. The CDR3 totals 15 residues. The germline gives CDR1 MNHNS, CDR2 SASEGT. In DNA form, the CDR3 reads TGTGCCAGCAGTGAGATCACAGGGACACCGTGGGAGCTGTCTTTT. Its translation: CASSEITGTPWELSF.

This sequence joins TRBV4-2 and TRBJ1-3; possible D gene TRBD1, 6 bases. The CDR3 consists of 17 residues. Germline values: CDR1 LGHNA, CDR2 YNFKEQ. V was clipped by 0 bases and J by 1 base, with 13 bases between them. The CDR3, as DNA: TGTGCCAGCAGCCAAGATATCCAGGGGAAATCTGGAAACACCATATATTTT. Encoded protein: CASSQDIQGKSGNTIYF.

This rearrangement joins TRBV5-1 to TRBJ1-1; 8 positions agree with TRBD1. V lost 4 bases, J lost 4 bases, and 6 bases stayed unmatched. The CDR3 loop spans 14 amino acids. Germline V gives CDR1 SGHRS, CDR2 YFSETQ. The CDR3 DNA reads TGCGCCAGCAGCGGACAGGGTGGCGGCACTGAAGCTTTCTTT. Encoded protein: CASSGQGGGTEAFF.

In its sample, this clone was seen a few times. The chain combines TRBV5-1 with TRBJ2-7; perhaps TRBD1 as D (6 bases). The CDR3 length is 15 residues. The V gene's germline CDR1 is SGHRS and CDR2 YFSETQ. The V and J ends lost 0 bases and 4 bases respectively, with 14 bases between them. The CDR3 coding sequence is TGCGCCAGCAGCTTGGCCGATCAGGGGTCTTACGAGCAGTACTTC. Translating it yields CASSLADQGSYEQYF.

This clone ranks as medium-sized (0.01 to 0.1%). V usage is TRBV2 and J usage is TRBJ2-7; TRBD2 matches 10 bases. Trimming removed 4 bases from V and 0 bases from J; junction bases left unmatched: 3. The germline V gene has CDR1 SNHLY and CDR2 FYNNEI. The CDR3 loop spans 15 amino acids. In DNA, the CDR3 is TGTGCCAGCAGTGGAACTAGCGGGAACTCCTACGAGCAGTACTTC. Its translation is CASSGTSGNSYEQYF.

The CDR3 loop reads CASSLGVASGNNEQFF. The CDR3 DNA reads TGTGCCAGCAGCCTAGGGGTGGCTAGCGGGAACAATGAGCAGTTCTTC. The chain has TRBV11-3 and TRBJ2-1; 9 bases fit TRBD2. With V trimmed by 5 bases and J by 5 bases, 10 bases remained unmatched. This CDR3 spans 16 amino acids. The germline gives CDR1 SGHNT, CDR2 YENEEA.